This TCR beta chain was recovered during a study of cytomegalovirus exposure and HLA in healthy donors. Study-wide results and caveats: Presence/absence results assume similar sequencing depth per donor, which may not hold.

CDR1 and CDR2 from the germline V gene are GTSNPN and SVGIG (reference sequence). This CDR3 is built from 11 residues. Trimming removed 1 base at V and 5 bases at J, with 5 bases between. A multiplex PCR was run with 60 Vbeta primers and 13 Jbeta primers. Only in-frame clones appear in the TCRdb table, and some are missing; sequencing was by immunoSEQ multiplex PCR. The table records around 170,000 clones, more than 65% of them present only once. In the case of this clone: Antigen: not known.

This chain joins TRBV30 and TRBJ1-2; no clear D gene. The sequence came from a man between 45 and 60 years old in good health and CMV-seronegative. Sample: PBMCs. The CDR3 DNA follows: TGTGCCTGGAGTGGGCAGTATGGCTACACCTTC. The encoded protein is CAWSGQYGYTF.